One sample yielded the 21 T cell receptor beta chains listed below, sequenced in a study of T cell responses to AZD1222 COVID-19 vaccine. Clones were sequenced by immunoSEQ multiplex PCR, and TCRdb holds only the in-frame ones, with some missing. The data show some 170,000 clones, about 91% seen once. Sequences were derived from peripheral blood, sampled 28 days after the second AZD1222 dose. Receptor source: an adult who received the AZD1222 COVID-19 vaccine.

This chain uses TRBV3-1 (or the pseudogene TRBV3-2) with TRBJ1-5; TRBD1 might be the D (5 bases). Trimming stripped 3 bases from V and 6 bases from J, with 9 bases between. Germline-derived CDR1 and CDR2 are LGHDT and YNNKEL (reference sequence). The CDR3 has 13 residues. CDR3: CASSHQGAQPQHF. The CDR3 DNA follows: TGTGCCAGCAGCCATCAGGGCGCTCAGCCCCAGCATTTT.

The chain couples TRBV2 to TRBJ1-2; D gene uncertain. Germline V lookup: CDR1 SNHLY, CDR2 FYNNEI. V was shortened by 0 bases and J by 7 bases, with 12 bases between the two germline ends. The CDR3 contains 14 residues. CDR3 sequence: CASSEATAVFGYTF. The DNA of the CDR3 is TGTGCCAGCAGTGAAGCTACGGCAGTCTTTGGCTACACCTTC.

This sequence joins TRBV9 and TRBJ1-4, with 8 nucleotides matching TRBD1. Losses at the gene ends were 4 bases for V and 6 bases for J; bases not matched to a gene: 8. CDR3 length: 15 residues. CDR1 is SGDLS, CDR2 YYNGEE, per germline. This CDR3 is CASSISTGDYEKLFF. The DNA for the CDR3 is TGTGCCAGCAGCATCTCGACAGGGGACTATGAAAAACTGTTTTTT.

The chain employs TRBV6-5 and TRBJ1-1, with a tentative D call TRBD1 (5 bases). Germline CDR1 reads MNHEY; CDR2 reads SVGAGI. This CDR3 region has 16 residues. The V end was cut by 0 bases, the J end by 3 bases, with 14 bases between. The CDR3 DNA is TGTGCCAGCAGTTACTCGATTCGGGGGGGAGACACTGAAGCTTTCTTT. Its protein product is CASSYSIRGGDTEAFF.

J is TRBJ1-2 and V is TRBV27; D call uncertain. V was trimmed by 4 bases and J by 4 bases, leaving 19 bases between them. Germline loops: CDR1 MNHEY, CDR2 SMNVEV (reference sequence). CDR3 size: 16 residues. CDR3 bases: TGTGCCAGCAGTTCCAATATCAGATTCGCCTTCTATGGCTACACCTTC. It yields the protein CASSSNIRFAFYGYTF.

The chain combines TRBV29-1 with TRBJ1-2; tentatively, D is TRBD1 (6 bases). This CDR3 comprises 14 residues. Germline CDR1 is SQVTM and CDR2 is ANQGSEA. Between the trimmed V and J ends, which lost 0 bases and 10 bases, there was a span of 18 bases. This CDR3 is CSVEDEKQGLLYTF. The CDR3 nucleotides read TGCAGCGTTGAAGATGAGAAACAGGGCCTGCTCTACACCTTC.

This chain joins TRBV19 and TRBJ2-5, with TRBD2 identical over 13 bases. This CDR3 has 18 residues. Trimming removed 7 bases from V and 5 bases from J; junction bases left unmatched: 16. The germline gives CDR1 LNHDA, CDR2 SQIVND (reference sequence). The CDR3 loop is CASIHPGLAGALGETQYF. In DNA, the CDR3 is TGTGCCAGTATCCATCCAGGACTAGCGGGGGCCCTTGGGGAGACCCAGTACTTC. The whole variable domain, filled in from reference TRBV19 and TRBJ2-5, reads DGGITQSPKYLFRKEGQNVTLSCEQNLNHDAMYWYRQDPGQGLRLIYYSQIVNDFQKGDIAEGYSVSREKKESFPLTVTSAQKNPTAFYLCASIHPGLAGALGETQYFGPGTRLLVL.

Only one count was recorded for this clone. This chain connects TRBV10-3 to TRBJ2-3, with a possible D match to TRBD2 (6 bases). There are 14 residues in the CDR3. Germline CDR1 is ENHRY and CDR2 is SYGVKD. V lost 3 bases, J lost 8 bases, and 15 bases lay in between. The CDR3 spells CAISEGTGQGTQYF. CDR3 in DNA: TGTGCCATCAGTGAAGGGACTGGGCAAGGTACGCAGTATTTT.

The V and J genes are TRBV2 and TRBJ2-1, with unresolved D. The germline V gene has CDR1 SNHLY and CDR2 FYNNEI. V lost 0 bases and J 12 bases, leaving 15 bases between the germline ends. The CDR3 totals 14 residues. The CDR3 DNA reads TGTGCCAGCAGTGAAGCGCTTCGGGTATCAGGGCAGTTCTTC. It encodes CASSEALRVSGQFF.

CDR3 region: CASTEGWGQSNTEAFF. CDR3 in DNA: TGTGCATCGACAGAGGGTTGGGGGCAGTCTAACACTGAAGCTTTCTTT. The chain employs TRBV5-6 and TRBJ1-1; possibly TRBD1 for D (6 bases). In germline, CDR1 is SGHDT, CDR2 YYEEEE. The CDR3 has 16 residues. Looking up the rest from reference TRBV5-6 and TRBJ1-1 gives the full variable domain: DAGVTQSPTHLIKTRGQQVTLRCSPKSGHDTVSWYQQALGQGPQFIFQYYEEEERQRGNFPDRFSGHQFPNYSSELNVNALLLGDSALYLCASTEGWGQSNTEAFFGQGTRLTVV.

In this sample, this clone turned up a few times. V usage is TRBV6-5 and J usage is TRBJ2-7; possible D gene TRBD2, 8 bases. In germline, CDR1 is MNHEY, CDR2 SVGAGI. Trimming cost V 7 bases and J 3 bases, with 13 bases left between them. This CDR3 comprises 13 residues. The CDR3 DNA sequence: TGTGCCAGCATAGCGGGACAGAACTACGAGCAGTACTTC. This gives the protein CASIAGQNYEQYF.

This clone was detected a few times. This chain links TRBV5-4 with TRBJ2-2; a weak D match, TRBD2 (6 bases). The germline gives CDR1 SGHNT, CDR2 YYREEE (reference sequence). V was pared by 4 bases and J by 3 bases, with 22 bases between. The CDR3 covers 18 residues. The chain's CDR3 is CASSLRRRRDLHTGELFF. As DNA, the CDR3 is TGTGCCAGCAGCCTCCGACGCCGGCGGGACCTGCACACCGGGGAGCTGTTTTTT.

This clone was counted once. The V and J genes are TRBV11-3 and TRBJ2-3, with 15 bases lining up with TRBD2. V dropped 5 bases and J dropped 4; count of bases not matched to a gene: 10. The CDR3 is 18 residues long. CDR1 is SGHNT and CDR2 is YENEEA in the germline V gene. In nucleotides, the CDR3 is TGTGCCAGCAGCGCCGGGACTAGCGGGGGGTATGGCTCAGATACGCAGTATTTT. Its protein is CASSAGTSGGYGSDTQYF.

The rearrangement joins TRBV19 to TRBJ2-7; perhaps D is TRBD1 or TRBD2 (6 bases each). V was cut by 5 bases and J by 4 bases, with 18 bases left in between. CDR1 is LNHDA, CDR2 SQIVND, per germline (reference sequence). The CDR3 consists of 15 residues. The CDR3 loop is CASSPYVRGPYEQYF. The CDR3 region has the DNA TGTGCCAGTAGTCCTTACGTACGGGGGCCATACGAGCAGTACTTC. Variable domain in full (rest from reference TRBV19 and TRBJ2-7): DGGITQSPKYLFRKEGQNVTLSCEQNLNHDAMYWYRQDPGQGLRLIYYSQIVNDFQKGDIAEGYSVSREKKESFPLTVTSAQKNPTAFYLCASSPYVRGPYEQYFGPGTRLTVT.

The CDR3 DNA reads as TGTGCCAGCAGTTACGGGGGAGAGGTTGGCGAAGCTTTCTTT. Amino acid sequence: CASSYGGEVGEAFF. V usage is TRBV6-6 and J usage is TRBJ1-1; TRBD1 is a possible D gene (5 bases). This CDR3 spans 14 amino acids. Germline lookup yields CDR1 MNHNY and CDR2 SVGAGI (reference sequence). The V end was cut by 2 bases, the J end by 8 bases, with 15 bases between.

The genes are TRBV9 and TRBJ2-5; D not certain. Germline V gene data show CDR1 as SGDLS and CDR2 as YYNGEE. This CDR3 comprises 13 residues. V lost 3 bases, J lost 4 bases, and 10 bases lay in between. CDR3 DNA sequence: TGTGCCAGCAGCGCCGTCGGGCGAGAGACCCAGTACTTC. Translating gives CASSAVGRETQYF.

The rearrangement uses TRBV7-9 and TRBJ1-1, with 7 bases matching TRBD1. The CDR3 is made up of 14 amino acids. Germline-derived CDR1 and CDR2 are SEHNR and FQNEAQ (reference sequence). The J segment lost 3 bases and the V segment lost 0 bases, leaving 1 base of the junction unmatched. The CDR3: CASSLADRDTEAFF. The CDR3, as DNA: TGTGCCAGCAGCTTAGCTGACAGGGACACTGAAGCTTTCTTT.

The rearrangement uses TRBV5-1 and TRBJ1-2; TRBD1 matches at 9 bases. CDR1 SGHRS and CDR2 YFSETQ come from the germline V gene. V was pared by 7 bases and J by 7 bases, with 8 bases of the junction left unmatched. There are 13 residues in the CDR3. This CDR3 is CASGPTGGPGYTF. The CDR3 DNA sequence: TGCGCCAGCGGGCCTACAGGGGGCCCTGGCTACACCTTC.

The chain uses TRBV30 and TRBJ1-2; D call uncertain. Deletions cut 3 bases from V and 7 bases from J, with 9 bases between. Germline lookup yields CDR1 GTSNPN and CDR2 SVGIG (reference sequence). The CDR3 consists of 11 residues. The CDR3 here is CAWSPAAGYTF. The CDR3 coding sequence is TGTGCCTGGAGCCCCGCGGCTGGCTACACCTTC.

The J gene is TRBJ2-2, the V gene TRBV6-2 or TRBV6-3, with D perhaps being TRBD1 or TRBD2 (5 bases each). Germline assignment: CDR1 MNHEY and CDR2 SVGEGT. V was pared by 5 bases and J by 8 bases, with 21 bases between. CDR3 length equals 16 residues. The CDR3 region is CASSHTGRGFLGELFF. DNA for the CDR3: TGTGCCAGCAGTCATACAGGCCGCGGGTTTTTGGGGGAGCTGTTTTTT.

The V gene is TRBV2, the J gene TRBJ1-1; TRBD1 aligns across 8 bases. CDR3 length: 17 residues. V trimming: 3 bases; J trimming: 3 bases; junction bases outside the gene matches: 12. Germline assignment: CDR1 SNHLY and CDR2 FYNNEI. The CDR3 DNA reads as TGTGCCAGCAGTGAGGGAGAGGAGACAGGGGAGGACACTGAAGCTTTCTTT. It specifies CASSEGEETGEDTEAFF.